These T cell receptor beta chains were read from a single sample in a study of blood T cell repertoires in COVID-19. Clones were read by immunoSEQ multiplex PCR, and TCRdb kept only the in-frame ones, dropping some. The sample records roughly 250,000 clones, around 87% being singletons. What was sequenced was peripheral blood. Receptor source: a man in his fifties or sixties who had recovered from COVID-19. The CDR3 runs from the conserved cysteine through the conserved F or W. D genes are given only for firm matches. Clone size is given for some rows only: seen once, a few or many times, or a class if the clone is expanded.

DNA: TGTGCCATCAGTGAGTGGAACTCCCGGGGGAATGAGCAGTTCTTC
CDR3: CAISEWNSRGNEQFF
D: NA
size: NA
J: TRBJ2-1
V: TRBV10-3

DNA: TGTGCCAGCAGCCTGGACTCCTCCCTTAATACGCAGTATTTT
CDR3: CASSLDSSLNTQYF
D: NA
size: NA
J: TRBJ2-3
V: TRBV11-2

DNA: TGTGCCACCAGTGACGCCGGGACAGGGATCGAGCAGTTCTTC
CDR3: CATSDAGTGIEQFF
D: TRBD1
size: NA
J: TRBJ2-1
V: TRBV24-1

DNA: TGTGCCAGCAGTGAAATGACAGGGGCCCCCCCCCTCCACTTT
CDR3: CASSEMTGAPPLHF
D: TRBD1
size: NA
J: TRBJ1-6
V: TRBV6-1

DNA: TGCGCCAGCAGCTTGGGGGGGCCGGCCTGGGATGAAAAACTGTTTTTT
CDR3: CASSLGGPAWDEKLFF
D: NA
size: once
J: TRBJ1-4
V: TRBV5-1

DNA: TGCAGCGTGGTTCCGACTAGCGGGGCACAAGAGACCCAGTACTTC
CDR3: CSVVPTSGAQETQYF
D: TRBD2
size: once
J: TRBJ2-5
V: TRBV29-1

DNA: TGCGCCAGCAAGAGTGGGGCCGAACGAGCCGGGGAGCTGTTTTTT
CDR3: CASKSGAERAGELFF
D: NA
size: NA
J: TRBJ2-2
V: TRBV10-2

DNA: TGTGCCAGCAGCCTCGGGACAGGGAATCAGCCCCAGCATTTT
CDR3: CASSLGTGNQPQHF
D: TRBD1
size: NA
J: TRBJ1-5
V: TRBV2

DNA: TGTGCCAGCAGTTTATCTGGGTCGGGCACTGAAGCTTTCTTT
CDR3: CASSLSGSGTEAFF
D: NA
size: NA
J: TRBJ1-1
V: TRBV28

DNA: TGCGCCAGCAGCTCGGGACAGGGGCTCGAGCAGTACTTC
CDR3: CASSSGQGLEQYF
D: TRBD1
size: NA
J: TRBJ2-7
V: TRBV5-1

DNA: TGTGCCAGCAGTGTTACAGGACAGGGTGAAAAACTGTTTTTT
CDR3: CASSVTGQGEKLFF
D: TRBD1
size: NA
J: TRBJ1-4
V: TRBV28

DNA: TGTGCCACCAGTGATACGGGACAGGGCACAGATACGCAGTATTTT
CDR3: CATSDTGQGTDTQYF
D: TRBD1
size: NA
J: TRBJ2-3
V: TRBV24-1

DNA: TGTGCCAGTAGTATCATTTCAGGGTCACGAGGCTACACCTTC
CDR3: CASSIISGSRGYTF
D: NA
size: NA
J: TRBJ1-2
V: TRBV19

DNA: TGTGCCTGGAGCAAAAAGACAGGGGGAAGGGGGAACACTGAAGCTTTCTTT
CDR3: CAWSKKTGGRGNTEAFF
D: TRBD1
size: once
J: TRBJ1-1
V: TRBV30

DNA: TGTGCCACCAGTGATTTGCGGGGAGGCTACACCTTC
CDR3: CATSDLRGGYTF
D: NA
size: NA
J: TRBJ1-2
V: TRBV24-1

DNA: TGTGCCAGCAGCCCCGACGGGGACAGGCTATCTCAGCCCCAGCATTTT
CDR3: CASSPDGDRLSQPQHF
D: TRBD1
size: NA
J: TRBJ1-5
V: TRBV9

DNA: TGTGCCAGCAGCAACCCATTCGGGACAGGAGGCACAGATACGCAGTATTTT
CDR3: CASSNPFGTGGTDTQYF
D: TRBD1
size: NA
J: TRBJ2-3
V: TRBV7-9

DNA: TGTGCCAGCAGTCCCGCGGGGGCGGGGATTAAAAAACTGTTTTTT
CDR3: CASSPAGAGIKKLFF
D: NA
size: NA
J: TRBJ1-4
V: TRBV6-5

DNA: TGTGCCAGCAGTACACCGGGACACGTCACCGGGGAGCTGTTTTTT
CDR3: CASSTPGHVTGELFF
D: NA
size: once
J: TRBJ2-2
V: TRBV6-6

DNA: TGTGCCAGCACCGGACAGATTAACGGGGAGCTGTTTTTT
CDR3: CASTGQINGELFF
D: NA
size: NA
J: TRBJ2-2
V: TRBV12-3/TRBV12-4

DNA: TGCGCCAGCAGCCACTCCCCGGACAGGGCGGGGTACAACACTGAAGCTTTCTTT
CDR3: CASSHSPDRAGYNTEAFF
D: TRBD1
size: few
J: TRBJ1-1
V: TRBV4-1

DNA: TGTGCCATCAGTTCCGGGACAGGGGGCCTAGTAGGCACTGAAGCTTTCTTT
CDR3: CAISSGTGGLVGTEAFF
D: TRBD1
size: NA
J: TRBJ1-1
V: TRBV10-3

DNA: TGTGCCAGCAGCTTTCGGACAGGCTCCCACAATGAGCAGTTCTTC
CDR3: CASSFRTGSHNEQFF
D: TRBD1
size: NA
J: TRBJ2-1
V: TRBV5-8

DNA: TGTGCCAGTACCCCGAGACAGGGTTATCAGCCCCAGCATTTT
CDR3: CASTPRQGYQPQHF
D: TRBD1
size: few
J: TRBJ1-5
V: TRBV19

DNA: TGTGCCAGCAGCCCGGAGACAAGTGGGGGCCTCAGCAATCAGCCCCAGCATTTT
CDR3: CASSPETSGGLSNQPQHF
D: NA
size: NA
J: TRBJ1-5
V: TRBV3-1/TRBV3-2

DNA: TGTGCCAGCAGCCCCGGGACTTTTGAGGCTGGAAACACCATATATTTT
CDR3: CASSPGTFEAGNTIYF
D: NA
size: once
J: TRBJ1-3
V: TRBV7-9

DNA: TGCAGTGCTAGTTCGGGGGGGAACACTGAAGCTTTCTTT
CDR3: CSASSGGNTEAFF
D: NA
size: NA
J: TRBJ1-1
V: TRBV20-1

DNA: TGTGCCAGCAGTTACTTCCAGGCGACCTATGGCTACACCTTC
CDR3: CASSYFQATYGYTF
D: NA
size: NA
J: TRBJ1-2
V: TRBV6-2/TRBV6-3